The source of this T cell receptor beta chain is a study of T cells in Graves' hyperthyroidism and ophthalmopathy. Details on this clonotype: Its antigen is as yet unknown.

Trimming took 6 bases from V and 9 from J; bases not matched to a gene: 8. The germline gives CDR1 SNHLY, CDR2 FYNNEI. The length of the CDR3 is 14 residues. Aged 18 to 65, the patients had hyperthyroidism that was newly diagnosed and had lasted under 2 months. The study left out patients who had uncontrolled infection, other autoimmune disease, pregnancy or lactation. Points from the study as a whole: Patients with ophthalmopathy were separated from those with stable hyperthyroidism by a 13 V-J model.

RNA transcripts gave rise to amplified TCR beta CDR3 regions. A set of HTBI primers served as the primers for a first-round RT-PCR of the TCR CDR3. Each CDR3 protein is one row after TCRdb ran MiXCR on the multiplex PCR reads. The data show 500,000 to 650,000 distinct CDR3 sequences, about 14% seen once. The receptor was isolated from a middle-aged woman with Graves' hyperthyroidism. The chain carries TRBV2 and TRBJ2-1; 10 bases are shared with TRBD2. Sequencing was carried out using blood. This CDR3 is CASSLAGVSGEQFF. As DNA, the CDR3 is TGTGCCAGCAGCCTAGCGGGAGTTTCTGGTGAGCAGTTCTTC.